Listed here are 3 T cell receptor beta chains from one sample, sequenced in a study of blood T cell repertoires in COVID-19. Libraries were prepared by immunoSEQ multiplex PCR; TCRdb keeps only in-frame clonotypes and omits some of them. The top ten clones hold 0.53% of a sample with about 160,000 clones, more than 85% of them seen once. Sequenced material: peripheral blood. These receptors were taken from a man aged 50-59 years with acute or convalescent COVID-19.

This chain links TRBV5-1 with TRBJ1-1, with a possible D match to TRBD1 (5 bases). The germline V and J ends were trimmed by 5 bases and 2 bases, with 10 bases remaining between them. Looked up from germline, CDR1 is SGHRS and CDR2 is YFSETQ. The CDR3 spans 13 residues. CDR3 DNA sequence: TGCGCCAGCAGGGGGCAGGAAAACACTGAAGCTTTCTTT. It translates to CASRGQENTEAFF.

The J gene is TRBJ2-7, the V gene TRBV27; D is unclear. CDR1 MNHEY and CDR2 SMNVEV come from the germline V gene (reference sequence). The length of the CDR3 is 15 residues. Trimming pared 8 bases from V and 6 bases from J, leaving 23 bases between. Here the CDR3 DNA reads TGTGCCAGCTCCTCTCGGTTCCTCGGTGGTTTCGAGCAGTACTTC. It translates to CASSSRFLGGFEQYF.

This clone was detected only once. One end of the junction fails to match germline, which may point to a read error. J is TRBJ2-7 and V is TRBV7-9; D perhaps matches TRBD2 (5 bases). In germline, CDR1 is SEHNR, CDR2 FQNEAQ (reference sequence). The length of the CDR3 is 12 residues. The CDR3 bases are TGTGCCAGCAGATTAGAAAGCGGCGAGCAGTACTTC. Translating it yields CASRLESGEQYF.